This T cell receptor beta chain was captured in a study of radiation and T cells in renal cell carcinoma. Study as a whole: Nephrectomy followed 15 Gy stereotactic body radiation by 4 weeks.

This clone was detected a few times. Its antigen is currently unknown. The time point: blood 2 weeks post-SBRT. Treatment defined: 15 Gy SBRT to primary tumor, nephrectomy 4 weeks later. Blood was sampled at baseline, 2 weeks and 4 weeks after SBRT. The tumor was a clear cell renal cell carcinoma. From germline, CDR1 is SGHRS and CDR2 YFSETQ. The length of the CDR3 is 15 residues. Deletions cut 1 base from V and 2 bases from J, with 13 bases between. Sequencing was performed with immunoSEQ multiplex PCR; in TCRdb, only in-frame clones are kept and a portion is missing. This table has roughly 130,000 clones, about 81% appearing once. Whole-study findings and limits: Baseline intratumoral clonotype presence is unknown without pretreatment biopsies.

Specimen: blood, collected from a patient whose treatment included radiotherapy and nephrectomy. This sequence joins TRBV5-1 and TRBJ2-7; the D gene is possibly TRBD1 (6 bases). This receptor was identified in a woman in her fifties or sixties with renal cell carcinoma. The chain's CDR3 is CASSLRGSGTYEQYF. As DNA, the CDR3 is TGCGCCAGCAGCTTGAGGGGGTCGGGAACCTACGAGCAGTACTTC.